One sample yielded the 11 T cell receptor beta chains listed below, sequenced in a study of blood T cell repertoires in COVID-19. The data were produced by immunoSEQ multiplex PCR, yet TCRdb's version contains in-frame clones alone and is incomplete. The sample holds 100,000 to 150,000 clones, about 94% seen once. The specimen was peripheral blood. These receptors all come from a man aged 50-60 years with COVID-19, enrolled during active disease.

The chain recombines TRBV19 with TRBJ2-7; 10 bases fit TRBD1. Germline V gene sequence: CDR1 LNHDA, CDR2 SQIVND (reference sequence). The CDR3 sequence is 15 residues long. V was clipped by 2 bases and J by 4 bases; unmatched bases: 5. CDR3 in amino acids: CASSISPGQGYEQYF. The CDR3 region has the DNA TGTGCCAGTAGTATAAGTCCGGGACAGGGGTACGAGCAGTACTTC.

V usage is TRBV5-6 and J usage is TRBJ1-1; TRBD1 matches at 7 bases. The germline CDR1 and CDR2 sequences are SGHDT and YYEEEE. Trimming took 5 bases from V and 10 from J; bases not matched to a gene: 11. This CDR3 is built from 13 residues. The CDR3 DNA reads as TGTGCCAGCAGTCCACAGGGGTCTAGTGGAGCTTTCTTT. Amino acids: CASSPQGSSGAFF. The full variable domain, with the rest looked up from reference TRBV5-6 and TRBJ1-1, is DAGVTQSPTHLIKTRGQQVTLRCSPKSGHDTVSWYQQALGQGPQFIFQYYEEEERQRGNFPDRFSGHQFPNYSSELNVNALLLGDSALYLCASSPQGSSGAFFGQGTRLTVV.

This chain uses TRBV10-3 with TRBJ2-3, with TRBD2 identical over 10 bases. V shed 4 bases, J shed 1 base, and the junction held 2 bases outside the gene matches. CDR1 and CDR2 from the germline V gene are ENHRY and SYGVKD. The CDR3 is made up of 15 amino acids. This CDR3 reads CAISGGTSGTDTQYF. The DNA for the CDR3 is TGTGCCATCAGTGGCGGGACTAGCGGCACAGATACGCAGTATTTT.

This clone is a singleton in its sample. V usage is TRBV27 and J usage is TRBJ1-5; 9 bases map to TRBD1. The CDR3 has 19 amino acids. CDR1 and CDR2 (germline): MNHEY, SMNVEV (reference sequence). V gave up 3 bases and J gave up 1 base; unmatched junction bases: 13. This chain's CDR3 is CASSLFRDRDSKSNQPQHF. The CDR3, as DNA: TGTGCCAGCAGTTTGTTTAGGGACAGGGACAGTAAGAGCAATCAGCCCCAGCATTTT.

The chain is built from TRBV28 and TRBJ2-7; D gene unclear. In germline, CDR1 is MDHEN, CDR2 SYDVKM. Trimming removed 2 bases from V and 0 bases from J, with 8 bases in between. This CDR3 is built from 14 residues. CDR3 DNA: TGTGCCAGCAGTTTAACGGTCTACTCCTACGAGCAGTACTTC. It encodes CASSLTVYSYEQYF.

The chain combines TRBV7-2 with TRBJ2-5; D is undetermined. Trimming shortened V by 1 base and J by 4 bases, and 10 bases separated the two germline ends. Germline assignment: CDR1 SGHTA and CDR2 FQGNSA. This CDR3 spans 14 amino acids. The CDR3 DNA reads TGTGCCAGCAGCTTAGGGGCAGGCCCAGAGACCCAGTACTTC. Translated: CASSLGAGPETQYF. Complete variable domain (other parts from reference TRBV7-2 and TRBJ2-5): GAGVSQSPSNKVTEKGKDVELRCDPISGHTALYWYRQSLGQGLEFLIYFQGNSAPDKSGLPSDRFSAERTGGSVSTLTIQRTQQEDSAVYLCASSLGAGPETQYFGPGTRLLVL.

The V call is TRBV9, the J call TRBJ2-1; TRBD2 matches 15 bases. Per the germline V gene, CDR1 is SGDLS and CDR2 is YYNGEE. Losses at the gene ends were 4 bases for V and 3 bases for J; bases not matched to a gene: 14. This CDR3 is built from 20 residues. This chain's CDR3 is CASSPRGLAGGPGDYNEQFF. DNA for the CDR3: TGTGCCAGCAGCCCCCGGGGACTAGCGGGAGGTCCCGGGGACTACAATGAGCAGTTCTTC.

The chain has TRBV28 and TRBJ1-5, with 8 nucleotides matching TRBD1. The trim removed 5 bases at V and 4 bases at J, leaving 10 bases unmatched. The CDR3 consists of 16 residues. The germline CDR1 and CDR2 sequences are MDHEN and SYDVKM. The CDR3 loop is CASSRSGQDANQPQHF. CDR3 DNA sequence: TGTGCCAGCAGTCGCTCGGGACAGGACGCAAATCAGCCCCAGCATTTT.

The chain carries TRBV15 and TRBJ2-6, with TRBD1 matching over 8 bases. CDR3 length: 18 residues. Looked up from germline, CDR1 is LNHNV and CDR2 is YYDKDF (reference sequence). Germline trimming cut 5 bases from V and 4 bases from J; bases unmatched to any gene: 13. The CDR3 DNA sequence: TGTGCCACCAGCGGACAAGAAGGACAGGGTTCGGGGGCCAACGTCCTGACTTTC. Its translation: CATSGQEGQGSGANVLTF.

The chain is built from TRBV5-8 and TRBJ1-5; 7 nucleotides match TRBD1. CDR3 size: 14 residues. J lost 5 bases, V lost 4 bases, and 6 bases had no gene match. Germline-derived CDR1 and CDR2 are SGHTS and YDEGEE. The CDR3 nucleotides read TGTGCCAGCAGCGACGACAGGGTGTATCAGCCCCAGCATTTT. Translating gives CASSDDRVYQPQHF. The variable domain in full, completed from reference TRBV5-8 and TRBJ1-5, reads EAGVTQSPTHLIKTRGQQATLRCSPISGHTSVYWYQQALGLGLQFLLWYDEGEERNRGNFPPRFSGRQFPNYSSELNVNALELEDSALYLCASSDDRVYQPQHFGDGTRLSIL.

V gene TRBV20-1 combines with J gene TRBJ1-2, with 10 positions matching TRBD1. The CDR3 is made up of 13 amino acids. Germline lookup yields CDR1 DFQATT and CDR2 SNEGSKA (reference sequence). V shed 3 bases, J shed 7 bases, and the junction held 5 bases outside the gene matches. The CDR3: CSASRQGASGYTF. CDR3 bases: TGCAGTGCTAGTAGACAGGGGGCGAGTGGCTACACCTTC.